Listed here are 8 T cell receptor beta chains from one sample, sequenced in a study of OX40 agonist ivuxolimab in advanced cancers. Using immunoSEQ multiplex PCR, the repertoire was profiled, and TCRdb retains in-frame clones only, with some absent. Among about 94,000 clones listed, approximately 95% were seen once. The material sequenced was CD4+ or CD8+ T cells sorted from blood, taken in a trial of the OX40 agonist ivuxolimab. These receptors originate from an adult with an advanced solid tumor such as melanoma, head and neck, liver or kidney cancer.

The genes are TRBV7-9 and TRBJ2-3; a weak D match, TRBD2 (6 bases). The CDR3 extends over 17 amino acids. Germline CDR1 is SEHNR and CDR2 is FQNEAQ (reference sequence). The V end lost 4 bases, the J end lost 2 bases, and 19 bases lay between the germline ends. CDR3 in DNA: TGTGCCAGCAGCTCAGGGACTGGACCCCCTTCCACAGATACGCAGTATTTT. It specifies CASSSGTGPPSTDTQYF.

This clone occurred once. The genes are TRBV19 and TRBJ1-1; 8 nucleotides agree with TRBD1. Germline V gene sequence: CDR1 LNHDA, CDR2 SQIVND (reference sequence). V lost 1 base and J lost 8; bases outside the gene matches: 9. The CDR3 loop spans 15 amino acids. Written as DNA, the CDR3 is TGTGCCAGTAGTATAGGAACAGGGGGAACGACCGAAGCTTTCTTT. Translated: CASSIGTGGTTEAFF.

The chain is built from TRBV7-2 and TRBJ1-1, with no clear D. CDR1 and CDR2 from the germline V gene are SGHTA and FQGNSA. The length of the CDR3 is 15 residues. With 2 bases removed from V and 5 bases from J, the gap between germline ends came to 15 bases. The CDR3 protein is CASSLSPPGRTEAFF. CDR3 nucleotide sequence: TGTGCCAGCAGCTTATCGCCCCCAGGCCGAACTGAAGCTTTCTTT.

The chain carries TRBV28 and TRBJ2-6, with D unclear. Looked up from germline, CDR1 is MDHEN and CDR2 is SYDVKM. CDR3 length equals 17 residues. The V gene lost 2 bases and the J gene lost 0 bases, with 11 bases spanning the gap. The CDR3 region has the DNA TGTGCCAGCAGTTTAGGCTTAACCCGCTCTGGGGCCAACGTCCTGACTTTC. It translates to CASSLGLTRSGANVLTF.

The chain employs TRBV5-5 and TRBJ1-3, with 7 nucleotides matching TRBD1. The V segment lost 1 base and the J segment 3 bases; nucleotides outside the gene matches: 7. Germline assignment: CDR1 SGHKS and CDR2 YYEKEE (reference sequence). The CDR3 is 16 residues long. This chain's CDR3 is CASSLWVTGSGNTIYF. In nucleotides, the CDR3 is TGTGCCAGCAGCTTGTGGGTGACAGGGAGTGGAAACACCATATATTTT. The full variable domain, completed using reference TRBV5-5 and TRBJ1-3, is DAGVTQSPTHLIKTRGQQVTLRCSPISGHKSVSWYQQVLGQGPQFIFQYYEKEERGRGNFPDRFSARQFPNYSSELNVNALLLGDSALYLCASSLWVTGSGNTIYFGEGSWLTVV.

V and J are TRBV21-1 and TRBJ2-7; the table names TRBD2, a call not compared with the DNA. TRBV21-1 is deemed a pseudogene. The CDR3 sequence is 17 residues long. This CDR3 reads CASSKFFPDSTEYEQYF. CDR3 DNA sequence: TGTGCCAGCAGCAAGTTCTTCCCGGACTCGACGGAATACGAGCAGTACTTC.

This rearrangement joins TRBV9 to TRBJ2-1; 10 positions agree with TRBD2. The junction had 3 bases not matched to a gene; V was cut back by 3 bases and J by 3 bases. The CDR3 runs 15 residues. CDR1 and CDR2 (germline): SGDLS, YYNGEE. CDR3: CASSARTSGYNEQFF. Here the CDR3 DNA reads TGTGCCAGCAGCGCCCGGACTAGCGGCTACAATGAGCAGTTCTTC.

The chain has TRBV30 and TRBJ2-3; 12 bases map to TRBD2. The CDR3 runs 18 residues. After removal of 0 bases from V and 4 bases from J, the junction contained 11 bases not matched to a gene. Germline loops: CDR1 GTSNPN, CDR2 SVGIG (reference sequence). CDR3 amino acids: CAWSVRLTSGSRADTQYF. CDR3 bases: TGTGCCTGGAGTGTACGGTTGACTAGCGGGAGCAGGGCAGATACGCAGTATTTT.